Each of the 9 T cell receptor beta chains below was sequenced from the same sample in a study of T cell changes during pregnancy in multiple sclerosis. Method: immunoSEQ multiplex PCR; TCRdb's copy keeps in-frame clones and lacks some. The table records approximately 94,000 clones, about 92% of them present only once. The input for sequencing was peripheral blood, taken after pregnancy. The source is a female donor with multiple sclerosis, enrolled in a pregnancy study.

V usage is TRBV27 and J usage is TRBJ2-7; 8 bases align to TRBD1. CDR1 and CDR2 (germline): MNHEY, SMNVEV (reference sequence). The CDR3 has 14 residues. J lost 4 bases, V lost 2 bases, and 4 bases had no gene match. CDR3 region: CASSLGTGVYEQYF. The DNA of the CDR3 is TGTGCCAGCAGTTTAGGGACAGGAGTTTACGAGCAGTACTTC.

The chain joins TRBV7-8 to TRBJ1-6, with D possibly being TRBD1 (5 bases). The CDR3 contains 18 residues. The V end was cut by 1 base, the J end by 0 bases, with 13 bases between. Germline values: CDR1 SGHVS, CDR2 FQNEAQ. The CDR3: CASSLEAQGSSYNSPLHF. CDR3 sequence (DNA): TGTGCCAGCAGCTTAGAGGCCCAGGGAAGCTCCTATAATTCACCCCTCCACTTT.

This rearrangement joins TRBV5-4 to TRBJ2-3, with 13 bases that match TRBD2. Germline assignment: CDR1 SGHNT and CDR2 YYREEE (reference sequence). The CDR3 is made up of 16 amino acids. V trimming: 3 bases; J trimming: 4 bases; junction bases outside the gene matches: 5. The DNA for the CDR3 is TGTGCCAGCAGCTATGGACTAGCGGGGGCGTCAGATACGCAGTATTTT. Translated: CASSYGLAGASDTQYF. The full variable domain, in which reference TRBV5-4 and TRBJ2-3 provide the parts outside the CDR3, is ETGVTQSPTHLIKTRGQQVTLRCSSQSGHNTVSWYQQALGQGPQFIFQYYREEENGRGNFPPRFSGLQFPNYSSELNVNALELDDSALYLCASSYGLAGASDTQYFGPGTRLTVL.

The rearrangement joins TRBV5-6 to TRBJ1-1, with 10 positions matching TRBD1. Germline trimming cut 4 bases from V and 1 base from J; bases unmatched to any gene: 10. CDR3 length equals 17 residues. Germline V lookup: CDR1 SGHDT, CDR2 YYEEEE. CDR3 protein: CASSPNKGQGGNTEAFF. In DNA form, the CDR3 reads TGTGCCAGCAGCCCCAATAAAGGACAGGGGGGGAACACTGAAGCTTTCTTT.

This CDR3 is CAWRASGGGNQPQHF. As DNA, the CDR3 is TGTGCCTGGAGGGCCTCGGGGGGCGGGAATCAGCCCCAGCATTTT. This chain connects TRBV30 to TRBJ1-5, with D maybe TRBD1 (6 bases). The CDR3 is made up of 15 amino acids. Germline V gene sequence: CDR1 GTSNPN, CDR2 SVGIG (reference sequence). Trimming removed 3 bases from V and 4 bases from J, with 16 bases in between.

The chain recombines TRBV6-1 with TRBJ2-5; tentative D call: TRBD2 (7 bases). This CDR3 is built from 12 residues. Germline values: CDR1 MNHNS, CDR2 SASEGT. The ends were cut back, 6 bases at V and 5 bases at J, with 10 bases in the middle. Here the CDR3 DNA reads TGTGCCAGCAGGGAGGGGGGGGAGACCCAGTACTTC. Translated: CASREGGETQYF.

Comment on this clone: The junction departs from the called germline gene at one end, perhaps through a read error. The chain links TRBV29-1 to TRBJ2-1, with 9 positions matching TRBD2. CDR3 length: 16 amino acids. CDR1 is SQVTM, CDR2 ANQGSEA, per germline. The CDR3 coding sequence is TGCAGCGTCTCTCCCGGCTCGGGCGGGGGGGGAAATGCGCAGTTCTTC. Residues: CSVSPGSGGGGNAQFF.

The chain combines TRBV30 with TRBJ1-3; D is undetermined. This CDR3 has 17 residues. With 1 base removed from V and 4 bases from J, the gap between germline ends came to 20 bases. CDR1 GTSNPN and CDR2 SVGIG come from the germline V gene (reference sequence). The CDR3 DNA is TGTGCCTGGAGTGGCGGCGGCCCCGGCCCCCCGGGAAACACCATATATTTT. As protein: CAWSGGGPGPPGNTIYF.

The chain employs TRBV6-1 and TRBJ2-7; 11 nucleotides agree with TRBD2. The V gene end was trimmed by 1 base and the J gene end by 1 base; junction bases not matched to a gene: 6. Per the germline V gene, CDR1 is MNHNS and CDR2 is SASEGT. The CDR3 contains 17 residues. CDR3 protein: CASSEEGLAGGSYEQYF. CDR3 nucleotides: TGTGCCAGCAGTGAAGAGGGGCTAGCGGGAGGATCCTACGAGCAGTACTTC.